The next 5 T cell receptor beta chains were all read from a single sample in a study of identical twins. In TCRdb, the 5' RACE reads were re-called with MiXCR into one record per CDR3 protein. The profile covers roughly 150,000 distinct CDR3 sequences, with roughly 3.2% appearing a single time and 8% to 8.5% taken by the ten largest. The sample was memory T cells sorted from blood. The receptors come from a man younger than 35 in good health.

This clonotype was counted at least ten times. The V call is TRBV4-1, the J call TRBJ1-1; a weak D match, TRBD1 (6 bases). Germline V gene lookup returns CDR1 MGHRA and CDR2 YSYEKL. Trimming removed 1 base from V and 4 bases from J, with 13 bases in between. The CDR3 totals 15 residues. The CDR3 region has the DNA TGCGCCAGCAGCCAAGTTCCGACAGGCGCCACTGAAGCTTTCTTT. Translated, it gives CASSQVPTGATEAFF.

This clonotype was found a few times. CDR3 sequence (DNA): TGTGCCAGCAGCCACACCTACGAGCAGTACGTC. Its translation: CASSHTYEQYV. The J gene is TRBJ2-7, the V gene TRBV14; D remains unclear. This CDR3 spans 11 amino acids. Per the germline V gene, CDR1 is SGHDN and CDR2 is FVKESK. V dropped 3 bases and J dropped 2 bases, with 2 bases sitting between them.

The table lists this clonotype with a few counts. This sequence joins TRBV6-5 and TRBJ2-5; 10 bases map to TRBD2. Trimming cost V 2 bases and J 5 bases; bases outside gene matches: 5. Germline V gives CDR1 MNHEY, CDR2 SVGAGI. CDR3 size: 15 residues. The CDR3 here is CASSYVAGGGETQYF. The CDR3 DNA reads TGTGCCAGCAGTTACGTAGCGGGAGGAGGGGAGACCCAGTACTTC.

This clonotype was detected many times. Here the CDR3 DNA reads TGCAGTGCTAGATTTGGGACAGGGGGCGGAGATACGCAGTATTTT. As protein: CSARFGTGGGDTQYF. The chain employs TRBV20-1 and TRBJ2-3; TRBD1 aligns across 12 bases. Germline V gives CDR1 DFQATT, CDR2 SNEGSKA (reference sequence). This CDR3 is built from 15 residues. V was pared by 2 bases and J by 5 bases, with 5 bases of the junction left unmatched.

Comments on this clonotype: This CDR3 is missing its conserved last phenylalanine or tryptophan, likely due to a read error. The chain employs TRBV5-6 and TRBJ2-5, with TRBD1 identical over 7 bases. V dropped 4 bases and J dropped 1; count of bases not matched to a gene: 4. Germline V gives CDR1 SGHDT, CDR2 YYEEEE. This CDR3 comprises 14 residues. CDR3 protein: CASSPGTVQETQYS. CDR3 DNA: TGTGCCAGCAGCCCCGGGACAGTCCAAGAGACCCAGTACTCC.